The source of this TCR beta chain is a study of CD8 T cells in ankylosing spondylitis. Broader study findings: It appeared that ankylosing spondylitis blood was characterized by a TCR beta motif of 8 or 9 highly homologous variants. It was reported that disease-linked clones were significantly enriched in matched ankylosing spondylitis synovial fluid.

On this clonotype itself: Its antigen is not identified.

This CDR3 is built from 14 residues. Unmatched junction bases numbered 5, after V lost 2 bases and J lost 5 bases. TCRdb reanalysed the 5' RACE reads using MiXCR and keeps one entry per CDR3 protein. The sample has about 96,000 distinct CDR3 sequences, approximately 9% seen once. The chain joins TRBV7-1 to TRBJ2-7, with 8 bases aligning to TRBD2. TRBV7-1 is assigned to the ORF class and has an uncertain function. The origin of this receptor is a male donor with ankylosing spondylitis or in good health (not recorded which). Material: blood, either unsorted or a sorted T cell fraction (not recorded which). CDR3 DNA: TGTGCCAGCAGCTCACCGGGACTAGAGGACGAGCAGTACTTC. This codes for CASSSPGLEDEQYF.